The source of this T cell receptor (beta chain) is a study of cytomegalovirus exposure and HLA in healthy donors. Study background: The early release's HLA-typed donors yielded roughly 85 million unique TCRs.

This clone was counted a few times. No antigen is known for it. The PCR was carried out with 60 Vbeta primers and 13 Jbeta primers. The data were produced by immunoSEQ multiplex PCR, yet TCRdb's version contains in-frame clones alone and is incomplete. This sample has roughly 100,000 clones; roughly 12% occur once, and the top ten carry roughly 16%. Germline V CDR1 and CDR2: MNHNS, SASEGT. The CDR3 runs 16 residues. Trimming cost V 2 bases and J 5 bases; bases outside gene matches: 7. Points from the study as a whole: Listed as cytomegalovirus-associated were 150 or so TCR beta chains. According to a later analysis, donors in an Asian-associated ancestry cluster reportedly had fewer N-insertions than the roughly 670-donor mean. Later analysis revealed greater clonal expansion in HLA-associated TCR beta chains than in equally common others.

Material for sequencing was PBMCs. This clonotype was obtained from a middle-aged man in good health and CMV-seropositive. The chain has TRBV6-1 and TRBJ2-7; TRBD2 agrees at 12 bases. As DNA, the CDR3 is TGTGCCAGCAGTGAAAAACGGCCTAGCGGGAGGGACGAGCAGTACTTC. Its protein product is CASSEKRPSGRDEQYF.